Included here is one TCR beta chain sequence, with context. The antigen is unknown. The record originates from a study of beta chain features in type 1 diabetes. Whole-study findings and limits: Moderately but significantly shorter TCRB CDR3s were found in Type 1 diabetes patients in all four CD4+ subsets. There was no resolution here of whether HLA type influences TCRB rearrangement.

Each of the CD4+ naive, central memory, regulatory and stem cell-like memory populations was sorted via CD45RO/CCR7/CD25/CD127/CD95/CD27. Expressed TCRB transcripts were sequenced because the entire RNA isolate underwent reverse transcription. Sequencing of naive, central memory and regulatory T cell samples gave an average of around 3.5 million reads. Profiling relied on immunoSEQ multiplex PCR, and the TCRdb table lists in-frame clones only, not all of them. This table holds roughly 150,000 clones, around a tenth found once. This clonotype was obtained from a man younger than 45 with type 1 diabetes. Sequenced: central memory CD4+ T cells from blood.

CDR3 nucleotides: TGTGCCAGCAGTTTGGCAGGGGGCCTTGGGAACACTGAAGCTTTCTTT. As protein: CASSLAGGLGNTEAFF. This rearrangement joins TRBV28 to TRBJ1-1, with 8 bases that match TRBD1. In germline, CDR1 is MDHEN, CDR2 SYDVKM. This CDR3 is 16 amino acids long. With 3 bases clipped from V and 1 base from J, the junction kept 7 bases outside the gene matches.